The rows below give T cell receptor beta chains drawn from one sample of a study of spatial heterogeneity in lung cancer. TCRdb recomputed calls from the 5' RACE reads with MiXCR, one row per CDR3 protein. The sample lists some 35,000 distinct CDR3 sequences; about 7.9% were seen once. The material sequenced was PBMCs, taken at follow-up. The source of these receptors is a male donor with early-stage non-small cell lung cancer. The CDR3 runs from the conserved cysteine through the conserved F or W. D genes are given only for firm matches. Size is omitted from some rows. Given values are once, few, many or a class for expanded clones.

j_call v_call d_call clone_size cdr3_aa cdr3_nt
TRBJ2-7 TRBV28 TRBD1 many CASRTGVSYEQYF TGTGCCAGCAGGACAGGGGTCTCCTACGAGCAGTACTTC
TRBJ2-3 TRBV12-3/TRBV12-4 - few CASSRRRGGDTQYF TGTGCCAGCAGTCGACGGCGAGGCGGAGATACGCAGTATTTT
TRBJ2-3 TRBV29-1 - many CSVVWRLTDTQYF TGCAGCGTTGTGTGGCGGCTCACAGATACGCAGTATTTT
TRBJ2-7 TRBV5-6 - many CASSEGYEQYF TGTGCCAGCAGCGAAGGGTACGAGCAGTACTTC
TRBJ2-3 TRBV2 - many CASTQGRANTQYF TGTGCCAGCACCCAGGGGAGGGCGAATACGCAGTATTTT
TRBJ2-1 TRBV7-9 - - CASSLGGFYNEQFF TGTGCCAGCAGCTTAGGCGGTTTTTACAATGAGCAGTTCTTC
TRBJ1-5 TRBV10-2 - - CATQAEQGHQPQHF TGCGCCACCCAGGCGGAACAGGGACATCAGCCCCAGCATTTT
TRBJ2-7 TRBV27 - many CASSLAAGGTYEQYF TGTGCCAGCAGCTTAGCGGCAGGGGGAACCTACGAGCAGTACTTC
TRBJ1-5 TRBV19 TRBD1 many CASSSRRDSYSNQPQHF TGTGCCAGTAGTTCACGAAGGGACAGTTATAGCAATCAGCCCCAGCATTTT
TRBJ2-3 TRBV7-6 TRBD2 many CASSLFAGGTDTQYF TGTGCCAGCAGCTTGTTTGCGGGAGGCACAGATACGCAGTATTTT
TRBJ2-3 TRBV7-6 TRBD2 many CASSSDGLAGPESTQYF TGTGCCAGCAGCTCAGATGGGCTAGCGGGCCCCGAGAGTACGCAGTATTTT
TRBJ1-4 TRBV12-3/TRBV12-4 - many CASSLVSGSEKLFF TGTGCCAGCAGTTTGGTATCAGGGTCTGAAAAACTGTTTTTT
TRBJ2-5 TRBV12-2 - many CASRMTREATQYF TGTGCAAGTCGCATGACTAGGGAAGCGACCCAGTACTTC
TRBJ1-5 TRBV7-9 - many CASSFRGSEPQHF TGTGCCAGCAGCTTCAGGGGTTCGGAGCCCCAGCATTTT
TRBJ1-4 TRBV2 - many CASFRDGGEKLFF TGTGCCAGCTTCAGGGATGGCGGTGAAAAACTGTTTTTT
TRBJ2-3 TRBV14 - many CASSQVWQTQYF TGTGCCAGCAGCCAAGTTTGGCAAACGCAGTATTTT
TRBJ1-5 TRBV12-5 - few CASGPGGSNQPQHF TGTGCTAGTGGTCCCGGAGGTAGCAATCAGCCCCAGCATTTT
TRBJ2-6 TRBV10-3 TRBD1 many CAISGTGGSSGANVLTF TGTGCCATCAGTGGGACAGGGGGCTCATCTGGGGCCAACGTCCTGACTTTC
TRBJ2-5 TRBV3-1 TRBD2 many CASRIMTSGGSETQYF TGTGCCAGCAGAATCATGACTAGCGGGGGGTCGGAGACCCAGTACTTC